These T cell receptor beta chains were read from a single sample in a study of blood T cell repertoires in COVID-19. Some clones are missing from TCRdb's copy, which holds only in-frame ones; the method was immunoSEQ multiplex PCR. This sample has about 360,000 clones; around 90% occur once, and the top ten carry around 3%. What was sequenced was peripheral blood. All receptors come from a human donor in a cohort sampled during active COVID-19. Both conserved end residues are part of each CDR3. D genes are given only for firm matches. A row's size may be missing; if present it is once, few, many or a size class.

>.|TRBV19|.|TRBJ1-1|14
CASSMEGRATEAFF
TGTGCCAGTAGTATGGAGGGCAGGGCGACTGAAGCTTTCTTT
>TRBD1|TRBV11-3|.|TRBJ2-2|15
CASSPGQGNTGELFF
TGTGCCAGCAGCCCGGGACAGGGGAACACCGGGGAGCTGTTTTTT
>.|TRBV3-1/TRBV3-2|.|TRBJ2-7|14
CASRDQAGPYEQYF
TGTGCCAGCAGAGACCAGGCAGGGCCCTACGAGCAGTACTTC
>.|TRBV11-1|once|TRBJ2-3|12
CASSLTADTQYF
TGTGCCAGCAGCCTGACTGCGGATACGCAGTATTTT
>TRBD2|TRBV10-2|.|TRBJ2-5|14
CASSESGGRETQYF
TGCGCCAGCAGTGAGAGCGGGGGGAGAGAGACCCAGTACTTC
>.|TRBV5-1|.|TRBJ1-2|13
CASSLATDYGYTF
TGCGCCAGCAGCTTGGCGACAGATTATGGCTACACCTTC
>.|TRBV5-1|.|TRBJ2-7|14
CASSLRRQGNEQYF
TGCGCCAGCAGCTTGCGGCGCCAGGGTAACGAGCAGTACTTC
>TRBD1|TRBV12-5|.|TRBJ1-1|13
CASGLGGTAEAFF
TGTGCTAGTGGTTTGGGGGGGACAGCAGAAGCTTTCTTT
>.|TRBV16|many|TRBJ1-5|15
CASSRRETPNQPQHF
TGTGCCAGCAGCCGCCGGGAAACACCCAATCAGCCCCAGCATTTT
>.|TRBV18|.|TRBJ2-7|13
CASSRQDSYEQYF
TGTGCCAGCTCACGACAGGACTCCTACGAGCAGTACTTC
>TRBD2|TRBV3-1/TRBV3-2|.|TRBJ2-7|16
CASSRGLAGGSGEQYF
TGTGCCAGCAGCCGAGGACTAGCGGGAGGCTCTGGCGAGCAGTACTTC
>.|TRBV2|.|TRBJ2-5|15
CASSDSSGVRETQYF
TGTGCCAGCAGTGACAGCTCAGGGGTACGGGAGACCCAGTACTTC
>.|TRBV9|.|TRBJ1-4|17
CASSPVVIGQGTEKLFF
TGTGCCAGCAGCCCAGTGGTGATTGGGCAGGGGACCGAAAAACTGTTTTTT
>.|TRBV15|.|TRBJ2-7|17
CATSPRRRGSPSYEQYF
TGTGCCACCAGCCCTAGACGCAGAGGGAGCCCCTCCTACGAGCAGTACTTC